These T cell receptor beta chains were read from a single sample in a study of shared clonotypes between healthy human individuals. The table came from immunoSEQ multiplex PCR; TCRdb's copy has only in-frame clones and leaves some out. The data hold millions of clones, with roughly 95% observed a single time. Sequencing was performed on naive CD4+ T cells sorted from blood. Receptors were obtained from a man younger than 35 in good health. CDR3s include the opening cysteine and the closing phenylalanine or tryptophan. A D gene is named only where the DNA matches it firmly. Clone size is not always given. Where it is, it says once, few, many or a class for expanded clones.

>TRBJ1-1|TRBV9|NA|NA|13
CASSVEWDTEAFF
TGTGCCAGCAGCGTAGAGTGGGACACTGAAGCTTTCTTT
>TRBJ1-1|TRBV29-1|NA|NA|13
CSVARGQGTEAFF
TGCAGCGTTGCCCGGGGGCAGGGCACTGAAGCTTTCTTT
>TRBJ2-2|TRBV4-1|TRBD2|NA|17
CASSQAGGRGYTGELFF
TGCGCCAGCAGCCAAGCGGGCGGGAGGGGGTACACCGGGGAGCTGTTTTTT
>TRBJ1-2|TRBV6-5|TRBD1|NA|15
CASSRGQGTNYGYTF
TGTGCCAGCAGTCGTGGACAGGGGACTAACTATGGCTACACCTTC
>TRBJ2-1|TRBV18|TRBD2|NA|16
CASSPPGLAGINEQFF
TGTGCCAGCTCACCCCCCGGACTAGCGGGTATCAATGAGCAGTTCTTC
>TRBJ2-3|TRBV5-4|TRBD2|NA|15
CASSFSGGATDTQYF
TGTGCCAGCAGCTTTAGCGGGGGGGCGACAGATACGCAGTATTTT
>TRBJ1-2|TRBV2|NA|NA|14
CASSDRNRAIGYTF
TGTGCCAGCAGTGATCGAAACAGAGCAATTGGCTACACCTTC
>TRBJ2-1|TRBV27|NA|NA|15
CASSLLAQRNNEQFF
TGTGCCAGCAGTTTATTGGCTCAGAGGAACAATGAGCAGTTCTTC
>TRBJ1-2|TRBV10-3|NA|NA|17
CAISESKGPGSTYGYTF
TGTGCCATCAGTGAGTCAAAAGGGCCAGGCTCAACGTATGGCTACACCTTC
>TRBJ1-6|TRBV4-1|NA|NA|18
CASSQDLTGSSYNSPLHF
TGCGCCAGCAGCCAAGATTTGACAGGAAGCTCCTATAATTCACCCCTCCACTTT
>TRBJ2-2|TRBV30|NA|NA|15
CAWSVRTVNTGELFF
TGTGCCTGGAGTGTTAGGACAGTGAACACCGGGGAGCTGTTTTTT
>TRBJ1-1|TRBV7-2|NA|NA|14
CASSLRVLNTEAFF
TGTGCCAGCAGCCTCAGGGTTTTGAACACTGAAGCTTTCTTT
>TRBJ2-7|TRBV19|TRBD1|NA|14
CASSLGQSSYEQYF
TGTGCCAGTAGCCTGGGACAGTCATCCTACGAGCAGTACTTC
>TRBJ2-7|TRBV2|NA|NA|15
CASSEAGTIVYEQYF
TGTGCCAGCAGTGAGGCCGGGACAATAGTATACGAGCAGTACTTC
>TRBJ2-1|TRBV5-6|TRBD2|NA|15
CASTPLGAGVDEQFF
TGTGCCAGCACCCCCCTGGGAGCGGGAGTCGATGAGCAGTTCTTC
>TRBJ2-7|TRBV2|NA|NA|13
CASSDGTYYEQYF
TGTGCCAGCAGTGACGGGACATACTACGAGCAGTACTTC
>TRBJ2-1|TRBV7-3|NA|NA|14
CASSGGGDKNEQFF
TGTGCCAGCAGTGGCGGCGGGGACAAGAATGAGCAGTTCTTC
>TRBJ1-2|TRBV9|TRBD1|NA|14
CASSPTTGTYGYTF
TGTGCCAGCAGCCCAACGACAGGGACCTATGGCTACACCTTC
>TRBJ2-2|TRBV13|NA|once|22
CASSPTGLSTSSVRANTGELFF
TGTGCCAGCAGCCCTACAGGGCTATCGACCTCTAGCGTCCGGGCGAACACCGGGGAGCTGTTTTTT
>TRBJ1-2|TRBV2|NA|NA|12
CASSVEGYGYTF
TGTGCCAGCAGTGTGGAAGGGTATGGCTACACCTTC
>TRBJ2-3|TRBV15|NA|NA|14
CATRDGLLTDTQYF
TGTGCCACCCGGGACGGCCTCCTCACAGATACGCAGTATTTT
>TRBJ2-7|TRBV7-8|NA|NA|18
CASSWRTAQRNFSYEQYF
TGTGCCAGCAGCTGGAGGACAGCACAGCGTAACTTCTCCTACGAGCAGTACTTC
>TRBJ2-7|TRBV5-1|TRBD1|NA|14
CASSLVGGGYEQYF
TGCGCCAGCAGCTTAGTAGGGGGCGGTTACGAGCAGTACTTC
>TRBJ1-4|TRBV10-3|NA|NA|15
CAIKDDGGANEKLFF
TGTGCCATCAAAGACGACGGCGGGGCTAATGAAAAACTGTTTTTT
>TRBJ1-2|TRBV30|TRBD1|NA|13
CASQGVMHYGYTF
TGTGCCTCCCAGGGGGTTATGCACTATGGCTACACCTTC
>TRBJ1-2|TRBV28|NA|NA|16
CASSLGGSTLHYGYTF
TGTGCCAGCAGTTTAGGAGGCAGTACTCTTCACTATGGCTACACCTTC
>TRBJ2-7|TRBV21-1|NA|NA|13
CASWGDSTYEQYF
TGTGCCAGCTGGGGGGACAGCACCTACGAGCAGTACTTC
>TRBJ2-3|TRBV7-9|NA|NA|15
CASSLTGLRGDTQYF
TGTGCCAGCAGCCTAACGGGGCTTAGAGGAGATACGCAGTATTTT
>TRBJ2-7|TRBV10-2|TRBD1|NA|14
CASSRQGQGYEQYF
TGCGCCAGCAGTCGACAGGGCCAGGGGTACGAGCAGTACTTC
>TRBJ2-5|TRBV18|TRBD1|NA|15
CASSLLTGGVETQYF
TGTGCCAGCTCACTTCTCACAGGGGGCGTGGAGACCCAGTACTTC
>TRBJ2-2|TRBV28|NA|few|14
CASSLGTITGELFF
TGTGCCAGCAGCCTAGGGACAATCACCGGGGAGCTGTTTTTT
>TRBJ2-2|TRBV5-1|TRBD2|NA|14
CASSLAGEAGELFF
TGCGCCAGCAGCTTAGCGGGGGAGGCCGGGGAGCTGTTTTTT
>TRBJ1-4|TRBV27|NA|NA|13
CASRGISIEKLFF
TGTGCCAGCAGGGGAATTAGTATCGAAAAACTGTTTTTT
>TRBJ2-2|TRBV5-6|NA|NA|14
CASSLRTSTGELFF
TGTGCCAGCAGCTTACGGACGAGCACCGGGGAGCTGTTTTTT
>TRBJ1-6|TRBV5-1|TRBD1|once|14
CASSSDRQNSPLHF
TGCGCCAGCAGCTCGGACAGGCAGAATTCACCCCTCCACTTT
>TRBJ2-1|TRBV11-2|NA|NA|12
CASSTLNNEQFF
TGTGCCAGCAGCACCTTGAACAATGAGCAGTTCTTC
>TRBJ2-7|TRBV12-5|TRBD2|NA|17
CASGFRLTSGKKNEQYF
TGTGCTAGTGGTTTTCGCCTGACTAGCGGGAAAAAGAACGAGCAGTACTTC
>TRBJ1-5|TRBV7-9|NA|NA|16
CASSRRGGDSNQPQHF
TGTGCCAGCAGCCGCAGGGGCGGGGACAGCAATCAGCCCCAGCATTTT
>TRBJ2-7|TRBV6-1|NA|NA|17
CASSDRVSTAVSYEQYF
TGTGCCAGCAGTGACAGGGTCTCGACGGCAGTCTCCTACGAGCAGTACTTC
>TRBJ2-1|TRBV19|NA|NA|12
CASTGRYNEQFF
TGTGCCAGTACAGGAAGGTACAATGAGCAGTTCTTC
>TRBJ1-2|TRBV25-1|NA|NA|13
CASSPTRRGGYTF
TGTGCCAGCAGTCCGACCCGCAGGGGCGGCTACACCTTC
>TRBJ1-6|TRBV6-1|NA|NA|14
CASSVAGAGSPLHF
TGTGCCAGCAGCGTCGCAGGGGCTGGTTCACCCCTCCACTTT
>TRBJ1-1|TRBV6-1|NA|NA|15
CASSALGSLDTEAFF
TGTGCCAGCAGTGCCCTGGGGAGCCTGGACACTGAAGCTTTCTTT
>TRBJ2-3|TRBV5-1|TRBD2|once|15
CASSLGRGSTDTQYF
TGCGCCAGCAGCTTGGGGCGGGGGAGCACAGATACGCAGTATTTT
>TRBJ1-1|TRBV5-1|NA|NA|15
CASSRLDGANTEAFF
TGCGCCAGCAGCAGGCTCGATGGGGCGAACACTGAAGCTTTCTTT
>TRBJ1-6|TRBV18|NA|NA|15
CASSRTLWEDSPLHF
TGTGCCAGCTCACGGACGCTTTGGGAAGATTCACCCCTCCACTTT
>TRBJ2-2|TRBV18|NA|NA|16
CASSPKQGGYTGELFF
TGTGCCAGCTCACCCAAACAGGGAGGGTACACCGGGGAGCTGTTTTTT
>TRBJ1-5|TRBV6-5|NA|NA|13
CASSLVVNQPQHF
TGTGCCAGCAGTTTGGTGGTAAATCAGCCCCAGCATTTT